A selection of T cell receptor beta chains follows, all from one sample in a study of blood T cells in healthy people across ages. TCRdb analysed the 5' RACE reads with MiXCR anew, one entry per CDR3 protein. The sample holds roughly 800,000 distinct CDR3 sequences, nearly 60% seen once. Sequencing input: blood. These receptors came from a young man in good health. Both conserved end residues are part of each CDR3. The order of the fields is clone size, J gene, D gene, V gene, CDR3 protein, CDR3 DNA. D genes are given only for firm matches. Clone size appears in some rows only: once, few, many, or a class for an expanded clone.

clone size: -; J gene: TRBJ1-6; D gene: -; V gene: TRBV20-1; CDR3 protein: CSARTGNSPLHF; CDR3 DNA: TGCAGTGCTAGAACCGGGAATTCACCCCTCCACTTT
clone size: -; J gene: TRBJ2-5; D gene: -; V gene: TRBV9; CDR3 protein: CASSESGTKYNEQYF; CDR3 DNA: TGTGCCAGCAGCGAGTCCGGGACAAAGTACAATGAGCAGTACTTC
clone size: -; J gene: TRBJ2-3; D gene: -; V gene: TRBV29-1; CDR3 protein: CSVEGLPIDTQYF; CDR3 DNA: TGCAGCGTTGAAGGGCTACCCATAGATACGCAGTATTTT
clone size: few; J gene: TRBJ2-5; D gene: TRBD2; V gene: TRBV20-1; CDR3 protein: CSARDPGRGETQYF; CDR3 DNA: TGCAGTGCTAGAGATCCCGGGAGGGGGGAGACCCAGTACTTC
clone size: once; J gene: TRBJ2-3; D gene: -; V gene: TRBV6-2/TRBV6-3; CDR3 protein: CASLTSTDTQYF; CDR3 DNA: TGTGCCAGCCTGACTAGCACAGATACGCAGTATTTT
clone size: -; J gene: TRBJ2-5; D gene: TRBD1; V gene: TRBV20-1; CDR3 protein: CSAAVGTGGETQYF; CDR3 DNA: TGCAGTGCAGCGGTGGGGACAGGGGGGGAGACCCAGTACTTC
clone size: -; J gene: TRBJ2-5; D gene: TRBD2; V gene: TRBV7-9; CDR3 protein: CASSSGTSGWGQYF; CDR3 DNA: TGTGCCAGCAGCTCCGGGACTAGCGGTTGGGGGCAGTACTTC
clone size: few; J gene: TRBJ2-1; D gene: -; V gene: TRBV7-9; CDR3 protein: CASSLTNNEQFF; CDR3 DNA: TGTGCCAGCAGCTTAACCAACAATGAGCAGTTCTTC
clone size: -; J gene: TRBJ2-1; D gene: -; V gene: TRBV20-1; CDR3 protein: CSARARSSAGEQFF; CDR3 DNA: TGCAGTGCTAGAGCCAGGTCAAGTGCGGGTGAGCAGTTCTTC
clone size: -; J gene: TRBJ2-7; D gene: -; V gene: TRBV20-1; CDR3 protein: CSASQQGLSYEQYF; CDR3 DNA: TGCAGTGCTAGTCAGCAGGGGCTCTCCTACGAGCAGTACTTC
clone size: few; J gene: TRBJ2-7; D gene: TRBD1; V gene: TRBV14; CDR3 protein: CASSARQGGYYEQYF; CDR3 DNA: TGTGCCAGCAGCGCCCGACAGGGGGGATACTACGAGCAGTACTTC
clone size: few; J gene: TRBJ2-5; D gene: -; V gene: TRBV7-2; CDR3 protein: CASSHPRGQVKETQYF; CDR3 DNA: TGTGCCAGCAGCCACCCCCGAGGCCAGGTGAAAGAGACCCAGTACTTC
clone size: -; J gene: TRBJ2-1; D gene: TRBD2; V gene: TRBV7-9; CDR3 protein: CAHQGAGLPNNEQFF; CDR3 DNA: TGTGCCCACCAAGGGGCGGGACTACCGAACAATGAGCAGTTCTTC
clone size: once; J gene: TRBJ2-5; D gene: TRBD1; V gene: TRBV5-1; CDR3 protein: CASSLAPGGMETQYF; CDR3 DNA: TGCGCCAGCAGCTTGGCTCCAGGGGGCATGGAGACCCAGTACTTC
clone size: few; J gene: TRBJ2-7; D gene: TRBD2; V gene: TRBV28; CDR3 protein: CASTSGGSGTWTYEQYF; CDR3 DNA: TGTGCCAGCACCTCAGGTGGTAGCGGGACTTGGACCTACGAGCAGTACTTC